The 5 T cell receptor beta chains presented below share a single source sample, sequenced in a study of long-term antiretroviral therapy in people with HIV. immunoSEQ v3.0 was run at survey level. Only in-frame clones appear in the TCRdb table, and some are missing; sequencing was by immunoSEQ multiplex PCR. The sample records tens of thousands of clones, roughly 82% being singletons. The sample was unsorted PBMCs, taken 0.8 years before starting antiretroviral therapy. Receptors were obtained from a man aged 18 to 30 with HIV.

The CDR3 bases are TGCGCCAGCAGCTTGGATGGAGGGGACTCCTACGAGCAGTACTTC. Translation: CASSLDGGDSYEQYF. The chain links TRBV5-1 to TRBJ2-7; possibly TRBD2 for D (6 bases). Trimming removed 0 bases at V and 0 bases at J, with 10 bases between. The CDR3 covers 15 residues. Germline V CDR1 and CDR2: SGHRS, YFSETQ.

This sequence joins TRBV7-6 and TRBJ1-1; D might be TRBD1 (6 bases). The length of the CDR3 is 19 residues. V lost 5 bases and J 0 bases, leaving 25 bases between the germline ends. Germline V gene lookup returns CDR1 SGHVS and CDR2 FNYEAQ. As DNA, the CDR3 is TGTGCCAGCAGCCGCACCACAGGGTACGGAGTCCCAGTGAACACTGAAGCTTTCTTT. Translated, it gives CASSRTTGYGVPVNTEAFF.

The chain employs TRBV28 and TRBJ1-1; D gene unclear. V shed 10 bases and J shed 4 bases, with 19 bases lying between them. The length of the CDR3 is 14 residues. Germline V gene lookup returns CDR1 MDHEN and CDR2 SYDVKM. The CDR3 sequence is CATQWALRGTEAFF. The CDR3 coding sequence is TGTGCCACCCAATGGGCCCTCCGAGGCACTGAAGCTTTCTTT.

The chain couples TRBV28 to TRBJ2-3; 14 positions agree with TRBD2. Germline assignment: CDR1 MDHEN and CDR2 SYDVKM. V dropped 5 bases and J dropped 2; count of bases not matched to a gene: 15. The CDR3 totals 20 residues. In DNA form, the CDR3 reads TGTGCCAGCAGTGGGGCTGGGTGGGGACTAGCGGGAGAGTACACAGATACGCAGTATTTT. Translating it yields CASSGAGWGLAGEYTDTQYF.

V and J are TRBV7-9 and TRBJ2-5; 10 bases are a match to TRBD2. The CDR3 extends over 16 amino acids. Germline V CDR1 and CDR2: SEHNR, FQNEAQ (reference sequence). V was pared by 5 bases and J by 4 bases, with 10 bases of the junction left unmatched. The CDR3 DNA is TGTGCCAGCAGCCCCCCCTTTCGACTAGCGGGAGAGACCCAGTACTTC. Translation gives CASSPPFRLAGETQYF.